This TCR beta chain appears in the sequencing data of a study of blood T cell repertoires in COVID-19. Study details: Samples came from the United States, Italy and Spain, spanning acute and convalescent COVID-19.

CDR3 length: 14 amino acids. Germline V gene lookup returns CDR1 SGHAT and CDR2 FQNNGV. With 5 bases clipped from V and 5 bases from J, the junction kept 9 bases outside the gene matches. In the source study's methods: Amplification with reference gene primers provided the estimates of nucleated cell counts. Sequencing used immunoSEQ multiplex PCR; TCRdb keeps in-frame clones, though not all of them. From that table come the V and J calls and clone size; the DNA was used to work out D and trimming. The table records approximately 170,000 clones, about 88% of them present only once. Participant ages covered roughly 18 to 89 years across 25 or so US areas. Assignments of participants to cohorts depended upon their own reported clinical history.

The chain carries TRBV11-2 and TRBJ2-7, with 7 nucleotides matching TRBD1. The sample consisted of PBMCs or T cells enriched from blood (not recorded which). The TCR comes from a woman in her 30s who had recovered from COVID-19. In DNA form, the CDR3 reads TGTGCCAGCAGCCCGGGACAGACGGCTGACGAGCAGTACTTC. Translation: CASSPGQTADEQYF.